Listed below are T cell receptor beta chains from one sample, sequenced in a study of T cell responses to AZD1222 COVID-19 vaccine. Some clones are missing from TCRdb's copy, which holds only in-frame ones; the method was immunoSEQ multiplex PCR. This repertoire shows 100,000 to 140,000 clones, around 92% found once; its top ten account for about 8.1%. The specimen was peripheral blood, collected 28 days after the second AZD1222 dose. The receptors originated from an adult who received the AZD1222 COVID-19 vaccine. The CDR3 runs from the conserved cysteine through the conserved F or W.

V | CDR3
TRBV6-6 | CASSIRNTIYF
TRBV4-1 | CASSQVTVGYEQYF
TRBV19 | CASSIQPSSYNEQFF
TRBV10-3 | CANRASDVNEQFF
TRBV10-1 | CASSPSTGPIDTQYF
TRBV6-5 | CASSYWGADNSPLHF
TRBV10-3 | CAISGLNTEAFF
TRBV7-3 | CASSLFTGRTGELFF
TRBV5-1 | CASSLRDGYKVTGELFF
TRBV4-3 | CASSQDRSLRGEQFF
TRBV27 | CASSLMAHNFRTCRETYEQYF
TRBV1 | CTSSQEKTSGRNEQFF
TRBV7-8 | CASSYTGTGRTDTQYF
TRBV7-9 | CASSKAGAYEQYF
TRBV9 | CASSPSGLGSYTF
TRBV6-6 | CASNKGVSGTQYF
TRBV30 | CAWSPVIGGYTF
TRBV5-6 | CASSLRSGQPQHF
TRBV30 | CAWSVGTSSTLYSNQPQHF
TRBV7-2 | CASSFILGTSGGYNEQFF
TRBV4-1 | CASSQFSAGPYEQYF
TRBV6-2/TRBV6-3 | CASSYSGRADSPLHF
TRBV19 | CASSRTLNSWFF
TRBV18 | CASSPSTGASVYGYTF
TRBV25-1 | CASSESARGATNEKLFF
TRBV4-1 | CASSHQQAGNSYEQYF
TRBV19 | CASSTQGAGNEQFF
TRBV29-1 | CSVGTDYGYTF
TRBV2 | CASSEWGAGGNIQYF
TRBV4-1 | CASSQGQGTNYGYTF
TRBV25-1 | CASSARGHNYGYTF
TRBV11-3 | CASSLGDGPYNEQFF
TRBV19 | CASSRRTDSNEKLFF
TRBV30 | CAWSVYYEQYF
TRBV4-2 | CASSQERLAGAEQYF
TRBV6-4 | CASSPGLLISYNEQFF
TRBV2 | CASSDREPYEQYF
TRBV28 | CASSTDLAFSNQPQHF
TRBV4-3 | CASSQDTSGSPTDTQYF
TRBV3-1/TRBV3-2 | CASSQDLAAYNEQFF
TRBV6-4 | CASSDSEGGTDTQYF
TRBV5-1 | CASSLGTKQATADKNTEAFF
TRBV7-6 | CASSERYRGSSGNTIYF
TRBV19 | CASSIVPGELTQYF
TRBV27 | CASSSRQGDNYGYTF
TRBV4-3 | CASSQELLTTNYGYTF